The T cell receptor beta chain described here comes from a study of T cells in Graves' hyperthyroidism and ophthalmopathy. V lost 6 bases to trimming and J lost 4 bases, with 10 bases between them. The CDR3 loop spans 13 amino acids. CDR1 and CDR2 (germline): SNHLY, FYNNEI. From RNA transcripts, TCR beta CDR3 regions were amplified. TCR CDR3 underwent first-round RT-PCR with the HTBI primer set. MiXCR, applied by TCRdb to the multiplex PCR reads, yields one record per CDR3 protein. There are around 290,000 distinct CDR3 sequences in the sample; roughly 13% occur only once, and roughly 7.9% lies in the top ten. This clonotype was counted ten times or more.

This receptor was identified in a woman aged 40 to 50 with Graves' hyperthyroidism. The sequencing sample was made of blood. The chain combines TRBV2 with TRBJ2-1; a possible D gene is TRBD2 (5 bases). CDR3 DNA sequence: TGTGCCAGCAGAGGTAGCGAGTACAATGAGCAGTTCTTC. Translation: CASRGSEYNEQFF.